This T cell receptor beta chain was recorded in a study of cytomegalovirus exposure and HLA in healthy donors. Study-wide context: The Caucasian-associated ancestry cluster contained around four fifths of the approximately 400 genotyped donors. Regarding the study as a whole: Within an earlier analysis, most TCR beta V segments proved productive either about 87% or about 30% of the time.

This CDR3 comprises 14 residues. The V and J ends lost 3 bases and 8 bases, in that order; junction bases with no gene match: 6. Germline loops: CDR1 MGHRA, CDR2 YSYEKL. As for this clone: The antigen is not known.

PCR amplification relied on 60 Vbeta primers (plus 13 Jbeta primers). Some clones are missing from TCRdb's copy, which holds only in-frame ones; the method was immunoSEQ multiplex PCR. This sample's clone table lists roughly 100,000 clones. The receptor's source is a man in his forties or fifties in good health and CMV-seronegative. The V and J genes are TRBV4-1 and TRBJ2-1; 8 bases line up with TRBD1. The source material was PBMCs. This CDR3 is CASSHRRGRDEQFF. The CDR3 DNA reads as TGCGCCAGCAGCCACCGCAGGGGGCGGGATGAGCAGTTCTTC.